The 21 T cell receptor beta chains below all came from one sample that was sequenced in a study of cytomegalovirus exposure and HLA in healthy donors. Both 60 Vbeta primers and 13 Jbeta primers went into the PCR. Measured with immunoSEQ multiplex PCR; TCRdb has only the in-frame clones, and not every one. In the table there are 100,000 or so clones, 13% to 15% of which are singletons. What was sequenced was PBMCs. These receptors were obtained from a female donor in good health and CMV-seronegative.

This chain joins TRBV6-5 and TRBJ1-2; 7 bases map to TRBD1. V shed 6 bases, J shed 7 bases, and the junction held 11 bases outside the gene matches. CDR3 length equals 14 residues. The germline CDR1 and CDR2 sequences are MNHEY and SVGAGI. This CDR3 is CASRSRGTEAGYTF. CDR3 bases: TGTGCCAGCAGGTCCAGGGGGACCGAGGCTGGCTACACCTTC.

J is TRBJ2-2 and V is TRBV18; TRBD1 matches at 9 bases. CDR3 length: 17 residues. V gave up 2 bases and J gave up 4 bases; unmatched junction bases: 8. Germline-derived CDR1 and CDR2 are KGHSH and LQKENI. The CDR3 DNA reads as TGTGCCAGCTCACCAGGACCGGGACAGGGACCCACCGGGGAGCTGTTTTTT. Residues: CASSPGPGQGPTGELFF.

The rearrangement uses TRBV9 and TRBJ1-1; possibly TRBD1 for D (6 bases). CDR1 and CDR2 from the germline V gene are SGDLS and YYNGEE. The CDR3 totals 13 residues. V lost 3 bases to trimming and J lost 1 base, with 7 bases between them. CDR3 protein: CASSETGNTEAFF. CDR3 in DNA: TGTGCCAGCAGCGAGACAGGGAACACTGAAGCTTTCTTT.

The chain employs TRBV27 and TRBJ2-7, with 12 bases aligning to TRBD2. The CDR3 runs 16 residues. Per germline, CDR1 MNHEY and CDR2 SMNVEV (reference sequence). Unmatched junction bases numbered 10, after V lost 5 bases and J lost 5 bases. The CDR3 sequence: CASSPMGTSGPHEQYF. The DNA of the CDR3 is TGTGCCAGCAGTCCCATGGGGACTAGCGGGCCCCACGAGCAGTACTTC.

This chain joins TRBV5-8 and TRBJ2-7; D possibly corresponds to TRBD1 (5 bases). CDR1 and CDR2 from the germline V gene are SGHTS and YDEGEE. This CDR3 is built from 14 residues. Trimming cost V 0 bases and J 3 bases, with 10 bases left between them. This chain's CDR3 is CASSLEQEYYEQYF. CDR3 in DNA: TGTGCCAGCAGCTTGGAACAGGAGTACTACGAGCAGTACTTC.

The table lists this clone with a few counts. The chain links TRBV25-1 to TRBJ2-1; possibly TRBD1 for D (5 bases). This CDR3 has 14 residues. V dropped 4 bases and J dropped 0 bases, with 7 bases sitting between them. CDR1 and CDR2 from the germline V gene are MGHDK and SYGVNS. DNA for the CDR3: TGTGCCAGCAGTGTAGGGGTCTCCTACAATGAGCAGTTCTTC. This encodes CASSVGVSYNEQFF. Variable domain in full (rest from reference TRBV25-1 and TRBJ2-1): EADIYQTPRYLVIGTGKKITLECSQTMGHDKMYWYQQDPGMELHLIHYSYGVNSTEKGDLSSESTVSRIRTEHFPLTLESARPSHTSQYLCASSVGVSYNEQFFGPGTRLTVL.

The chain links TRBV19 to TRBJ2-7; 9 nucleotides align to TRBD1. Germline CDR1 LNHDA, CDR2 SQIVND (reference sequence). V shed 5 bases and J 6 bases; nucleotides not matched to a gene: 11. The CDR3 extends over 15 amino acids. CDR3 DNA sequence: TGTGCCAGTAGTCCCCTACCGGGACAGGGCGGCGAGCAGTACTTC. This codes for CASSPLPGQGGEQYF.

This clone has more than one count but fewer than ten. The V call is TRBV9, the J call TRBJ2-2; 7 positions agree with TRBD2. The ends lost 3 bases at V and 3 bases at J; junction bases unmatched: 11. CDR3 length equals 17 residues. Looked up from germline, CDR1 is SGDLS and CDR2 is YYNGEE. CDR3 in amino acids: CASSADSSGLHTGELFF. CDR3 in DNA: TGTGCCAGCAGCGCCGACTCTAGCGGATTACACACCGGGGAGCTGTTTTTT.

The rearrangement links TRBV5-6 to TRBJ1-2, with D unresolved. Germline CDR1 is SGHDT and CDR2 is YYEEEE. The CDR3 runs to 13 residues. The V end was cut by 3 bases, the J end by 8 bases, with 14 bases between. The CDR3 nucleotides read TGTGCCAGCAGCTCGCTGGCGGGTGGGGGCTACACCTTC. It translates to CASSSLAGGGYTF.

The chain combines TRBV4-3 with TRBJ1-1; 7 bases map to TRBD1. Germline CDR1 LGHNA, CDR2 YSLEER. This CDR3 contains 17 residues. V lost 1 base, J lost 4 bases, and 12 bases stayed unmatched. CDR3: CASSQGRELQGPTEAFF. CDR3 DNA sequence: TGCGCCAGCAGCCAAGGACGAGAATTACAGGGGCCCACTGAAGCTTTCTTT.

J is TRBJ1-3 and V is TRBV6-5; 8 positions match TRBD1. There are 15 residues in the CDR3. The germline CDR1 and CDR2 sequences are MNHEY and SVGAGI. Trimming removed 7 bases from V and 1 base from J; junction bases left unmatched: 6. The CDR3 coding sequence is TGTGCCAGCACTCCCACAGGGGGATCTGGAAACACCATATATTTT. Translation gives CASTPTGGSGNTIYF.

The chain carries TRBV7-2 and TRBJ2-7; 7 bases are shared with TRBD1. The germline gives CDR1 SGHTA, CDR2 FQGNSA. This CDR3 has 16 amino acids. J gave up 1 base and V 0 bases, and 6 bases lay outside the gene matches. This CDR3 is CASSLAGGEESYEQYF. Written as DNA, the CDR3 is TGTGCCAGCAGCTTAGCAGGGGGCGAAGAGTCCTACGAGCAGTACTTC.

V and J are TRBV19 and TRBJ2-1; unclear D gene. V gave up 3 bases and J gave up 7 bases, with 10 bases separating them. Germline CDR1 is LNHDA and CDR2 is SQIVND (reference sequence). The CDR3 is made up of 13 amino acids. The CDR3 DNA reads as TGTGCCAGTAGTATCCCGGGTGTGAATGAGCAGTTCTTC. It translates to CASSIPGVNEQFF.

About this clone: A junction end diverges from the germline sequence, so it may reflect a read error. The rearrangement links TRBV30 to TRBJ2-7, with D possibly matching TRBD2 (5 bases). In germline, CDR1 is GTSNPN, CDR2 SVGIG (reference sequence). This CDR3 comprises 11 residues. The CDR3 sequence: CAWSVRSSFHF. The DNA of the CDR3 is TGTGCCTGGAGTGTACGGTCTAGCTTCCACTTC.

This clone has only a few counts. The CDR3 sequence is CASGFTGTGVSYEQYF. The CDR3 nucleotides read TGTGCTAGTGGTTTTACAGGGACAGGGGTATCCTACGAGCAGTACTTC. The chain couples TRBV12-5 to TRBJ2-7; 10 positions agree with TRBD1. Losses at the gene ends were 3 bases for V and 1 base for J; bases not matched to a gene: 6. The CDR3 consists of 16 residues. Germline V lookup: CDR1 LGHNT, CDR2 FRNRAP.

This clone was seen only a few times. The junction departs from germline at one end; a sequencing error may be responsible. The chain uses TRBV7-7 and TRBJ2-7; no firm D call. Germline V gene data show CDR1 as SSHAT and CDR2 as FNYEAQ (reference sequence). The CDR3 runs 14 residues. CDR3 in DNA: TGTGCTAGCAGCATCCATCCTAGCTCCTACGAGCAGTACTTC. The encoded protein is CASSIHPSSYEQYF.

This clone was seen a few times. The chain couples TRBV27 to TRBJ2-1; TRBD1 matches 11 bases. The trim removed 1 base at V and 4 bases at J, leaving 3 bases unmatched. The germline V gene encodes CDR1 MNHEY and CDR2 SMNVEV (reference sequence). This CDR3 contains 16 residues. The CDR3 DNA reads as TGTGCCAGCAGTTTATGGGGGACAGGGGGATACAATGAGCAGTTCTTC. It translates to CASSLWGTGGYNEQFF.

This clone occurred a few times. The genes are TRBV6-1 and TRBJ1-2; no clear D gene. Germline V gives CDR1 MNHNS, CDR2 SASEGT. CDR3 length: 12 amino acids. Trimming pared 7 bases from V and 4 bases from J, leaving 10 bases between. CDR3: CASTGGRYGYTF. CDR3 sequence (DNA): TGTGCCAGCACCGGAGGGCGCTATGGCTACACCTTC.

This clone was observed a handful of times. The CDR3: CASSMGGETQYF. For the CDR3, the DNA is TGTGCCAGCAGCATGGGCGGAGAGACCCAGTACTTC. J is TRBJ2-5 and V is TRBV5-4; D uncertain. Germline V CDR1 and CDR2: SGHNT, YYREEE (reference sequence). With 4 bases removed from V and 4 bases from J, the gap between germline ends came to 8 bases. The CDR3 spans 12 residues.

The chain couples TRBV7-8 to TRBJ2-7; 7 bases line up with TRBD1. Germline CDR1 SGHVS, CDR2 FQNEAQ. The ends lost 5 bases at V and 4 bases at J; junction bases unmatched: 8. The CDR3 runs to 14 residues. CDR3 amino acids: CASSHAGTEYEQYF. As DNA, the CDR3 is TGTGCCAGCAGCCATGCCGGGACAGAATACGAGCAGTACTTC.

This clone was seen a few times. The chain employs TRBV27 and TRBJ1-2; TRBD1 matches at 7 bases. The CDR3 length is 15 residues. CDR1 is MNHEY, CDR2 SMNVEV, per germline (reference sequence). V shed 3 bases, J shed 2 bases, and the junction held 6 bases outside the gene matches. This CDR3 is CASSLKGAPNYGYTF. CDR3 in DNA: TGTGCCAGCAGTTTGAAGGGGGCGCCGAACTATGGCTACACCTTC.